What follows are 20 T cell receptor beta chains derived from one specimen sequenced in a study of CD8 T cells in Susac syndrome. An input of roughly 0.5 to 1 ug of RNA was subjected to reverse transcription using random hexamers. TCRdb re-derived calls from the immunoSEQ multiplex PCR reads in MiXCR, one entry per CDR3 protein. The sample has approximately 260,000 distinct CDR3 sequences; around 96% are singletons. Sequences were obtained from CD4+ T cells from PBMCs. The receptors were sampled from a human donor with Susac syndrome.

This clonotype has only a few counts. The rearrangement links TRBV11-2 to TRBJ2-1; D remains ambiguous. The germline V gene has CDR1 SGHAT and CDR2 FQNNGV. V gave up 2 bases and J gave up 5 bases, with 4 bases separating them. This CDR3 comprises 12 residues. The CDR3 loop is CASSLRNNEQFF. CDR3 coding DNA: TGTGCCAGCAGCTTAAGGAACAATGAGCAGTTCTTC. The whole variable domain, filled in from reference TRBV11-2 and TRBJ2-1, reads EAGVAQSPRYKIIEKRQSVAFWCNPISGHATLYWYQQILGQGPKLLIQFQNNGVVDDSQLPKDRFSAERLKGVDSTLKIQPAKLEDSAVYLCASSLRNNEQFFGPGTRLTVL.

V usage is TRBV19 and J usage is TRBJ2-6; D is perhaps TRBD2 (7 bases). CDR3 length: 15 residues. Trimming shortened V by 7 bases and J by 2 bases, and 12 bases separated the two germline ends. The V gene's germline CDR1 is LNHDA and CDR2 SQIVND (reference sequence). The CDR3 loop is CASTRGGAGANVLTF. The CDR3 region has the DNA TGTGCCAGTACCAGAGGGGGGGCTGGGGCCAACGTCCTGACTTTC.

This clonotype was seen once. The V call is TRBV20-1, the J call TRBJ2-5; D unclear. The CDR3 covers 14 residues. CDR1 and CDR2 (germline): DFQATT, SNEGSKA (reference sequence). The V and J ends lost 6 bases and 1 base respectively, with 15 bases between them. The CDR3 bases are TGCAGTGCGCCGAACGAGGCCCCCCAAGAGACCCAGTACTTC. Translation gives CSAPNEAPQETQYF.

The chain has TRBV4-2 and TRBJ1-2; TRBD1 aligns across 8 bases. Germline CDR1 reads LGHNA; CDR2 reads YNFKEQ. This CDR3 is built from 12 residues. V lost 4 bases to trimming and J lost 8 bases; unmatched junction nucleotides: 3. CDR3 nucleotides: TGTGCCAGCAGCCGTGACAGGGGAGGCTACACCTTC. It yields the protein CASSRDRGGYTF.

The chain employs TRBV7-9 and TRBJ2-3; TRBD2 matches at 7 bases. Germline assignment: CDR1 SEHNR and CDR2 FQNEAQ (reference sequence). The CDR3 totals 16 residues. Trimming at V came to 5 bases and at J to 2 bases, leaving 10 bases not matched to a gene. CDR3 in DNA: TGTGCCAGCAGCACCTCGCGGGGGTCCTACACAGATACGCAGTATTTT. It encodes CASSTSRGSYTDTQYF.

The chain combines TRBV11-2 with TRBJ2-7; D possibly corresponds to TRBD1 (5 bases). V was shortened by 3 bases and J by 3 bases, with 15 bases between the two germline ends. Germline-derived CDR1 and CDR2 are SGHAT and FQNNGV. The CDR3 sequence is 15 residues long. The CDR3 region is CASSFSRQLGYEQYF. The CDR3 DNA reads as TGTGCCAGCAGCTTTTCCCGACAGCTCGGCTACGAGCAGTACTTC.

This clonotype was seen just once. V is TRBV27 and J is TRBJ2-2, with D hard to call. Trimming removed 4 bases at V and 4 bases at J, with 7 bases between. The germline V gene encodes CDR1 MNHEY and CDR2 SMNVEV (reference sequence). This CDR3 spans 13 amino acids. CDR3 nucleotide sequence: TGTGCCAGCAGTTCGTGGCTCACCGGGGAGCTGTTTTTT. Its protein product is CASSSWLTGELFF.

This sequence joins TRBV28 and TRBJ2-3; 9 nucleotides align to TRBD2. With 8 bases clipped from V and 5 bases from J, the junction kept 11 bases outside the gene matches. This CDR3 is built from 15 residues. Germline V gene data show CDR1 as MDHEN and CDR2 as SYDVKM. The CDR3 protein is CASSMSGRSGDTQYF. CDR3 coding DNA: TGTGCCAGCTCCATGAGCGGGAGGAGTGGAGATACGCAGTATTTT.

This chain uses TRBV20-1 with TRBJ2-7; 9 bases map to TRBD2. The junction had 9 bases not matched to a gene; V was cut back by 3 bases and J by 6 bases. The germline V gene encodes CDR1 DFQATT and CDR2 SNEGSKA (reference sequence). The CDR3 totals 14 residues. The chain's CDR3 is CSASLAGRKGEQYF. Here the CDR3 DNA reads TGCAGTGCTAGCCTAGCGGGAAGAAAAGGCGAGCAGTACTTC.

The gene calls are TRBV20-1 and TRBJ2-7; no clear D. CDR3 length: 13 residues. V lost 1 base and J lost 5, with 12 bases in between. The germline CDR1 and CDR2 sequences are DFQATT and SNEGSKA (reference sequence). CDR3: CSARVVHLDEQYF. The CDR3 bases are TGCAGTGCTAGAGTTGTACATCTCGACGAGCAGTACTTC.

The V gene is TRBV20-1, the J gene TRBJ2-7, with D perhaps TRBD2 (6 bases). CDR1 DFQATT and CDR2 SNEGSKA come from the germline V gene (reference sequence). V was clipped by 2 bases and J by 1 base, with 18 bases between them. The CDR3 is 16 residues long. The DNA for the CDR3 is TGCAGTGCTAGATCGAGGGGCCGGGGGTCTTCCTACGAGCAGTACTTC. It is translated as CSARSRGRGSSYEQYF.

This chain connects TRBV20-1 to TRBJ2-7; D may be TRBD1 (7 bases). Germline V CDR1 and CDR2: DFQATT, SNEGSKA (reference sequence). V was shortened by 1 base and J by 0 bases, with 19 bases between the two germline ends. There are 17 residues in the CDR3. CDR3 bases: TGCAGTGCTAGAGTTGGGGCAGGGGGACTCAGCTCCTACGAGCAGTACTTC. Residues: CSARVGAGGLSSYEQYF.

As concerns this clonotype: Sequence at one end of the junction differs from germline and may be a read error. This rearrangement joins TRBV4-1 to TRBJ2-7, with TRBD1 as a possible D gene (6 bases). Per the germline V gene, CDR1 is MGHRA and CDR2 is YSYEKL. The CDR3 length is 15 residues. The CDR3 region is CASSQDGTPGRGLFF. CDR3 DNA sequence: TGCGCCAGCAGCCAAGACGGTACTCCCGGCAGGGGCCTTTTCTTC.

The chain has TRBV30 and TRBJ1-2, with D possibly being TRBD1 (5 bases). This CDR3 is built from 11 residues. Trimming took off 4 bases at V and 3 bases at J, with 6 bases between the two ends. The germline CDR1 and CDR2 sequences are GTSNPN and SVGIG (reference sequence). The CDR3 nucleotides are TGTGCCTGGACGGGGCACTATGGCTACACCTTC. This codes for CAWTGHYGYTF. Supplemented by reference TRBV30 and TRBJ1-2, the full variable domain reads SQTIHQWPATLVQPVGSPLSLECTVEGTSNPNLYWYRQAAGRGLQLLFYSVGIGQISSEVPQNLSASRPQDRQFILSSKKLLLSDSGFYLCAWTGHYGYTFGSGTRLTVV.

The J gene is TRBJ2-1, the V gene TRBV11-2, with 9 bases identical to TRBD1. The CDR3 runs 14 residues. With V trimmed by 4 bases and J by 7 bases, 5 bases remained unmatched. From germline, CDR1 is SGHAT and CDR2 FQNNGV. The chain's CDR3 is CASSSGTGLNEQFF. As DNA, the CDR3 is TGTGCCAGCAGCTCCGGGACAGGGTTGAATGAGCAGTTCTTC.

This clonotype was observed a single time. The chain is built from TRBV9 and TRBJ2-6, with TRBD1 identical over 7 bases. This CDR3 has 15 residues. V was pared by 10 bases and J by 0 bases, with 7 bases of the junction left unmatched. The germline V gene has CDR1 SGDLS and CDR2 YYNGEE. The CDR3 spells CAGSTGPSGANVLTF. Here the CDR3 DNA reads TGTGCCGGATCGACAGGGCCCTCTGGGGCCAACGTCCTGACTTTC.

V and J are TRBV5-1 and TRBJ2-7, with 7 bases fitting TRBD1. CDR1 and CDR2 (germline): SGHRS, YFSETQ. V lost 2 bases and J lost 5; bases outside the gene matches: 7. There are 14 residues in the CDR3. The CDR3 loop reads CASSFSRDSDEQYF. The CDR3 DNA reads as TGCGCCAGCAGCTTTTCCCGGGACAGCGACGAGCAGTACTTC.

The V call is TRBV3-1, the J call TRBJ1-2, with D unresolved. The CDR3 consists of 16 residues. CDR1 is LGHDT, CDR2 YNNKEL, per germline (reference sequence). V shed 1 base and J shed 3 bases, with 15 bases lying between them. CDR3 bases: TGTGCCAGCAGCCAAGCGTCCGGTACGGGGTACTATGGCTACACCTTC. It yields the protein CASSQASGTGYYGYTF.

This sequence joins TRBV29-1 and TRBJ1-1; D is unresolved. The CDR3 spans 12 residues. In germline, CDR1 is SQVTM, CDR2 ANQGSEA. V was clipped by 4 bases and J by 3 bases, with 9 bases between them. CDR3 in DNA: TGCAGCGTTGTAGGAGGCCACACTGAAGCTTTCTTT. It encodes CSVVGGHTEAFF.

The CDR3 coding sequence is TGTGCCAGCAGCTTCCCTAGCGGGAGTCTAAGGGAGCAGTTCTTC. Translated: CASSFPSGSLREQFF. The genes are TRBV7-9 and TRBJ2-1; TRBD2 matches 10 bases. With V trimmed by 3 bases and J by 10 bases, 9 bases remained unmatched. The CDR3 loop spans 15 amino acids. CDR1 and CDR2 (germline): SEHNR, FQNEAQ (reference sequence). The variable domain in full, with the rest retrieved from reference TRBV7-9 and TRBJ2-1, is DTGVSQNPRHKITKRGQNVTFRCDPISEHNRLYWYRQTLGQGPEFLTYFQNEAQLEKSRLLSDRFSAERPKGSFSTLEIQRTEQGDSAMYLCASSFPSGSLREQFFGPGTRLTVL.